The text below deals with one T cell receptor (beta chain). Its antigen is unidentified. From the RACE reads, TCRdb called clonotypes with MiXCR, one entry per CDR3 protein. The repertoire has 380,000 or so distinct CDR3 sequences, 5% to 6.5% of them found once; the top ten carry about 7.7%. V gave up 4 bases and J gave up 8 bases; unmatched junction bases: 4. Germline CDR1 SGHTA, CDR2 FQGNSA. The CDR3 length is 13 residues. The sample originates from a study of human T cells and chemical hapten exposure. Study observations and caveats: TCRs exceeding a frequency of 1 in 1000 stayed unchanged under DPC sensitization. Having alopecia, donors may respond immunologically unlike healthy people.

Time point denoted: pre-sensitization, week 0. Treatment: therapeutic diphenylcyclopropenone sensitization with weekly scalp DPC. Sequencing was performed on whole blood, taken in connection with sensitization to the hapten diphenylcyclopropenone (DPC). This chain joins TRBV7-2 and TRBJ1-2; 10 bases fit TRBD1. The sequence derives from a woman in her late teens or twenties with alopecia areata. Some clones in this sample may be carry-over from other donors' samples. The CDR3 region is CASSWGTGEGYTF. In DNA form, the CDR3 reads TGTGCCAGCAGCTGGGGGACAGGGGAAGGCTACACCTTC.